Below, one T cell receptor (beta chain) is given with its context. These data come from a study of blood T cell repertoires in COVID-19. Trimming removed 4 bases from V and 4 bases from J; junction bases left unmatched: 4. From germline, CDR1 is KGHSH and CDR2 LQKENI. CDR3 length equals 14 residues. TCRdb's copy holds only in-frame clones and misses some; the assay was immunoSEQ multiplex PCR. The sample has about 200,000 clones, about 84% seen once. The chain employs TRBV18 and TRBJ2-3; 8 nucleotides align to TRBD1. Sequencing was performed on PBMCs or T cells enriched from blood (not recorded which). This clonotype was sampled from a man aged 35 to 55 with acute COVID-19. CDR3 coding DNA: TGTGCCAGCTCACTTCAGGGGGCGGCAGATACGCAGTATTTT. This translates into CASSLQGAADTQYF.